This T cell receptor (beta chain) was documented in a study of immune evolution from preneoplasia to lung adenocarcinoma. Broader study findings: Later-stage lesions seemingly showed higher T cell density and diversity than normal lung. T cell clonality was higher in KRAS-mutant than EGFR-mutant or wild-type nodules.

Resections took place in Japan or China from the mid-2010s to the late 2010s. Comments on this clone: Its cognate antigen is unknown.

Germline V gene sequence: CDR1 SGDLS, CDR2 YYNGEE. The ends were cut back, 0 bases at V and 0 bases at J, with 5 bases in the middle. The CDR3 loop spans 14 amino acids. Profiling relied on immunoSEQ multiplex PCR, and the TCRdb table lists in-frame clones only, not all of them. The sample lists 11,000 to 15,000 clones, about 85% occurring once. What was sequenced was FFPE lung adenocarcinoma in situ tissue. This clonotype was sampled from a donor older than 65 with lung adenocarcinoma. The chain couples TRBV9 to TRBJ2-3; D call uncertain. The CDR3 loop is CASSVEVSTDTQYF. The CDR3 region has the DNA TGTGCCAGCAGCGTAGAGGTCAGCACAGATACGCAGTATTTT.